The source of this T cell receptor beta chain is a study of cytomegalovirus exposure and HLA in healthy donors. Broader study findings: Most TCR sequences showed up rarely, but some public TCRs showed up in many donors.

The CDR3 has 11 residues. V lost 6 bases to trimming and J lost 8 bases; unmatched junction nucleotides: 5. Germline CDR1 and CDR2: SQVTM and ANQGSEA. About this clone itself: What it binds is not known.

Primers for the PCR totalled 60 Vbeta and 13 Jbeta. As handled by the study authors: Roughly 11 million of the 75 million to 95 million unique TCR beta chains counted in a later analysis were shared. This table comes from immunoSEQ multiplex PCR, and its TCRdb copy is limited to in-frame clones, with some not included. V and J calls and clone size are as listed in that table; D and trimming were resolved from the DNA. The record lists 50,000 to 60,000 clones, of which the ten most abundant hold approximately 4.3%. The sample taken for sequencing was PBMCs. J is TRBJ1-2 and V is TRBV29-1; TRBD1 aligns across 8 bases. The source is a male donor in good health and CMV-seronegative. The DNA of the CDR3 is TGCAGCGTCGCGGACAGGGCCGGCTACACCTTC. It translates to CSVADRAGYTF.